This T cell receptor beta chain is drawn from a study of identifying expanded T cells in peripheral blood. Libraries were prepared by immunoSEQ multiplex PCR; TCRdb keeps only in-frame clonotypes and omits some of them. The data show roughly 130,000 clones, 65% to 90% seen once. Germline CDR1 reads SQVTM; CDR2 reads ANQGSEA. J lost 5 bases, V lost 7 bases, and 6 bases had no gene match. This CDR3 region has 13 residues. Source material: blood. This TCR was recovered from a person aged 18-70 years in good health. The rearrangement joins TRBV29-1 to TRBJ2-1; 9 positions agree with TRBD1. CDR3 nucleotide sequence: TGCAGCGACCGGACAGGGGTGCACAATGAGCAGTTCTTC. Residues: CSDRTGVHNEQFF.